Presented here are 6 T cell receptor beta chains from one specimen sequenced in a study of T-cell reconstitution after alpha-beta-depleted transplantation in children. Molecular barcoding with unique molecular identifiers was used for the TCRbeta library. TCRdb ran MiXCR on the PCR reads and lists one entry per CDR3 protein. Here the sample spans more than 150,000 distinct CDR3 sequences, about 6.4% being singletons. Sequencing was performed on PBMCs from the stem cell graft donor, taken from the stem cell graft. The receptors shown here come from a human donor who donated a stem cell graft to a child with Wiskott-Aldrich syndrome.

This clonotype appeared many times. This rearrangement joins TRBV11-2 to TRBJ2-1, with TRBD2 matching over 7 bases. V gave up 2 bases and J gave up 0 bases; unmatched junction bases: 1. This CDR3 is 15 amino acids long. The germline gives CDR1 SGHAT, CDR2 FQNNGV. CDR3 DNA: TGTGCCAGCAGCTTATGGACTAGCTCCTACAATGAGCAGTTCTTC. Translation gives CASSLWTSSYNEQFF. The full variable domain, completed using reference TRBV11-2 and TRBJ2-1, is EAGVAQSPRYKIIEKRQSVAFWCNPISGHATLYWYQQILGQGPKLLIQFQNNGVVDDSQLPKDRFSAERLKGVDSTLKIQPAKLEDSAVYLCASSLWTSSYNEQFFGPGTRLTVL.

This clonotype has just a few counts. This sequence joins TRBV14 and TRBJ2-5; TRBD2 aligns across 10 bases. The CDR3 is 14 residues long. CDR1 is SGHDN and CDR2 is FVKESK in the germline V gene. J was trimmed by 5 bases and V by 4 bases; bases with no gene match: 4. Here the CDR3 reads CASSPSGSSETQYF. As DNA, the CDR3 is TGTGCCAGCAGCCCTAGCGGGAGCAGTGAGACCCAGTACTTC.

This clonotype occurred many times. The chain is built from TRBV20-1 and TRBJ2-1; TRBD2 aligns across 7 bases. This CDR3 comprises 14 residues. V was pared by 5 bases and J by 4 bases, with 8 bases of the junction left unmatched. CDR1 DFQATT and CDR2 SNEGSKA come from the germline V gene (reference sequence). The CDR3 loop is CSAPLAGAYNEQFF. The CDR3 nucleotides are TGCAGTGCTCCCCTGGCGGGAGCGTACAATGAGCAGTTCTTC.

This clonotype was observed at least ten times. DNA for the CDR3: TGTGCCAGCAGTTCATCCGGGACAGGGAGCAATCAGCCCCAGCATTTT. Translation gives CASSSSGTGSNQPQHF. V gene TRBV12-3 or TRBV12-4 combines with J gene TRBJ1-5; 9 bases are shared with TRBD1. The CDR3 extends over 16 amino acids. The J segment lost 1 base and the V segment lost 4 bases, leaving 5 bases of the junction unmatched.

This clonotype was detected many times. This CDR3 is CASSWRFEAYEQYF. The DNA for the CDR3 is TGTGCCAGCAGTTGGCGGTTTGAGGCTTACGAGCAGTACTTC. The chain combines TRBV12-3 or TRBV12-4 with TRBJ2-7; D remains unclear. The CDR3 totals 14 residues. Deletions cut 4 bases from V and 4 bases from J, with 14 bases between.

This clonotype was counted many times. V gene TRBV5-1 combines with J gene TRBJ2-7; 12 bases are a match to TRBD2. CDR3 length: 14 residues. Germline V gene data show CDR1 as SGHRS and CDR2 as YFSETQ. The V gene end was trimmed by 4 bases and the J gene end by 5 bases; junction bases not matched to a gene: 4. The CDR3 here is CASSQTSGRHEQYF. The CDR3 DNA reads TGCGCCAGCAGCCAGACTAGCGGGAGACACGAGCAGTACTTC. The full variable domain, in which reference TRBV5-1 and TRBJ2-7 provide the parts outside the CDR3, is KAGVTQTPRYLIKTRGQQVTLSCSPISGHRSVSWYQQTPGQGLQFLFEYFSETQRNKGNFPGRFSGRQFSNSRSEMNVSTLELGDSALYLCASSQTSGRHEQYFGPGTRLTVT.